Many counts were recorded for the clone carrying this T cell receptor (beta chain). The data were obtained in a study of Graves' ophthalmopathy and Graves' hyperthyroidism. Scientists amplified the TCR beta CDR3 regions from RNA transcripts. A first-round RT-PCR used HTBI primers, followed by a second-round multiplex PCR. TCRdb re-called the multiplex PCR reads through MiXCR, storing one row per CDR3 protein. The table lists hundreds of thousands of distinct CDR3 sequences, 20% to 25% of them singletons. Germline-derived CDR1 and CDR2 are SNHLY and FYNNEI. Trimming pared 8 bases from V and 8 bases from J, leaving 18 bases between. The CDR3 is made up of 13 amino acids.

The J gene is TRBJ1-2, the V gene TRBV2; D gene unclear. Sequencing input: peripheral blood. This sequence originates from a woman between 18 and 30 years old with stable Graves' hyperthyroidism. Some clones in this sample may be carry-over from other donors' samples. The CDR3: CASLTVRQGGYTF. DNA of the CDR3: TGTGCCAGCCTAACTGTTAGACAAGGAGGCTACACCTTC.